Detailed here is one TCR beta chain. The antigen it recognizes is unknown. No clone much larger than this one lies a single base away; base qualities are absent. The library was produced with the immunoSEQ multiplex PCR assay. The hsTCRB Kit was used according to the manufacturer's protocol to amplify rearranged TCR beta chain sequences. An Illumina MiSeq was used to sequence the TCRB libraries. Turning to the authors' computational methods: The proprietary platform of the kit vendor was used for demultiplexing, trimming and gene mapping. Not all clones reach the TCRdb copy of this immuneACCESS table, which keeps in-frame sequences only. Checked studies attribute under half of the gap to unresolved V genes and leave the rest unexplained. V and J calls and clone size are copied from that table; D and trimming were computed from the DNA. The table for this sample lists tens of thousands of clones; 91% of them were counted only once. Just over 0.55% of the sample comes from the top ten.

The sample's time point label, in plain terms: week 5, during vaccination. Every vaccine dose consisted of 300 ug of a 20-mer mutant IDH1 peptide in Montanide, administered subcutaneously together with topical imiquimod. All donors had newly diagnosed IDH1-mutant astrocytomas of WHO grade 3 or 4 that showed loss of nuclear ATRX. The samples were drawn from NOA16, a multicentre, single-arm, open-label phase I trial in Germany that tested a mutant IDH1 peptide vaccine in humans for the first time. Genomic DNA for TCRB sequencing was extracted from EDTA blood using the DNeasy Blood and Tissue Kit. The sample is drawn from a study of a mutant IDH1 vaccine in newly diagnosed glioma (dated by TCRdb to about 2021). Concerning the study at large: Patients were given eight vaccinations, in weeks 1, 3, 5, 7, 11, 15, 19 and 23, which matched visits V03 through V10. For exploratory analyses, 25 to 30 treated patients had longitudinal TCRB deep sequencing done wherever samples were available. Prior to enrollment, patients had been given standard therapy consisting of radiotherapy alone, temozolomide alone, or radiochemotherapy with temozolomide, with the combination given to most patients. In the chemotherapy-containing groups, vaccination started alongside temozolomide cycles, whereas in patients who had radiotherapy alone it started 4-6 weeks after radiotherapy. Peripheral blood was drawn at six visits: V03 (baseline), V05, V07, V10, V12 and V13. Of the 32 patients who were treated, 62.5% were male and around 40% were female, and the mean age was around 43 years. What the authors observed across the whole study: Pseudoprogression seemed to be unrelated to changes in the top peripheral T cell clonotypes found by TCRB sequencing. The authors noted that analyses of patient blood samples could not be reproduced because of sample limitations. Immune responses induced by the vaccine were seen in around 93% of patients across multiple MHC alleles. Selection of PBMC samples for TCRB deep sequencing was based on availability.

CDR1 and CDR2, looked up from the germline V gene, are SGHTA and FQGTGA. Inclusive of the bounding cysteine and phenylalanine, the CDR3 is 16 residues long. Just CDR3 DNA is preserved here, 48 bases in frame from base 1. From V the trimming removes 5 bases and from J it removes 4 bases, while the gene matches leave 9 bases of the junction unaccounted for. The specimen comprised PBMCs, sampled from a glioma patient whose treatment included an IDH1 peptide vaccine. The TCR sequence derives from a woman between 45 and 65 years old with glioma. The V and J segments used are TRBV7-3 and TRBJ1-2, with 11 central nucleotides matching TRBD1. The CDR3 reads CASSLGQGAGSYGYTF. The nucleotide sequence reads TGTGCCAGCAGCCTTGGACAGGGGGCAGGAAGCTATGGCTACACCTTC.